This TCR beta chain was obtained from a study of T cell clonotyping in hematopoietic cell transplantation. Trimming at V came to 2 bases and at J to 8 bases, leaving 3 bases not matched to a gene. The germline V gene has CDR1 GTSNPN and CDR2 SVGIG (reference sequence). CDR3 length equals 13 residues. This table comes from immunoSEQ multiplex PCR, and its TCRdb copy is limited to in-frame clones, with some not included. The table records fewer than 8,000 clones, 94% of them present only once. The sequenced sample was peripheral blood mononuclear cells, obtained 30 days after allogeneic stem cell transplant. The source is a male patient aged 55 to 69 who had an allogeneic stem cell transplant from an unrelated donor, so T cells may come from the graft donor. Some clones in this sample may be carry-over from other donors' samples. J is TRBJ2-1 and V is TRBV30, with 10 bases identical to TRBD2. The CDR3 nucleotides are TGTGCCTGGAGTTCCCTAGCGGGAGATGAGCAGTTCTTC. This translates into CAWSSLAGDEQFF.